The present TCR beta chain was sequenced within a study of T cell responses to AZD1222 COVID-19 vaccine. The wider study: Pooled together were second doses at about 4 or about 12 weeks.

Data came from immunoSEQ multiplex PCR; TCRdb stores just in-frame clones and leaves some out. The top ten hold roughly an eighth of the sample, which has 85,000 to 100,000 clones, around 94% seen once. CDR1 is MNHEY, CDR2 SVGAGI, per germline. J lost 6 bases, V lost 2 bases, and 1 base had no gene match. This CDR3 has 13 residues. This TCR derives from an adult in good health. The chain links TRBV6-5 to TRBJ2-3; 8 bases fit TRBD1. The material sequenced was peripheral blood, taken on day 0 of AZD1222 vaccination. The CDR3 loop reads CASSYRDRDTQYF. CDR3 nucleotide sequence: TGTGCCAGCAGTTACAGGGACAGGGATACGCAGTATTTT.